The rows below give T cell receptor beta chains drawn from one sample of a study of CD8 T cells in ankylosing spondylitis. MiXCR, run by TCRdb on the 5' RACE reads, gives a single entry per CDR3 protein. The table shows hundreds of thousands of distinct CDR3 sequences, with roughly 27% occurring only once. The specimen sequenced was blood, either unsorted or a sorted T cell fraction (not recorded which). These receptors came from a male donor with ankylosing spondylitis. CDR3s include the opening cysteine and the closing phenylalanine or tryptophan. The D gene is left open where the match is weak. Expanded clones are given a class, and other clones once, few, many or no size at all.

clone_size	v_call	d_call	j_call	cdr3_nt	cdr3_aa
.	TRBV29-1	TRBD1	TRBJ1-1	TGCAGCGTGGAGGGACAGGGCACTGAAGCTTTCTTT	CSVEGQGTEAFF
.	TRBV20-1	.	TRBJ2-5	TGCAGTGCTCCCAATTTAGGGGGGCCTGGGGAGACCCAGTACTTC	CSAPNLGGPGETQYF
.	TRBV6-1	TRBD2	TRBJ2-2	TGTGCCAGCAGTCTAACTAGCGGGCCCGGGGAGCTGTTTTTT	CASSLTSGPGELFF
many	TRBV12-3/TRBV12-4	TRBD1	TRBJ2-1	TGTGCCAGCAGCTACCCCCCCCACAGGGGATACCCTTACAATGAGCAGTTCTTC	CASSYPPHRGYPYNEQFF
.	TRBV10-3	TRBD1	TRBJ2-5	TGTGCCACTAAGGACAGGGAGCGAGAGACCCAGTACTTC	CATKDRERETQYF
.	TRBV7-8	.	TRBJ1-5	TGTGCCAGCAGCAGTACGTACCGGGTTAGCAATCAGCCCCAGCATTTT	CASSSTYRVSNQPQHF
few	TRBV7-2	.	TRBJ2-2	TGTGCCAGCAGCATACCTAGGGGAGGCCCTGGCGGGGAGCTGTTTTTT	CASSIPRGGPGGELFF
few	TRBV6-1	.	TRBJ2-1	TGTGCCAGCAGCCCCGGGGGCCGCTCCTACAATGAGCAGTTCTTC	CASSPGGRSYNEQFF
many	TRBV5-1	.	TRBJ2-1	TGCGCCAGCAGCAGGGGACCTCAAGGAAACAATGAGCAGTTCTTC	CASSRGPQGNNEQFF
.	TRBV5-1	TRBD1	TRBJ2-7	TGCGCCAGCAGCTTGGCCGGGACAGGGGCCTCCTACGAGCAGTACTTC	CASSLAGTGASYEQYF
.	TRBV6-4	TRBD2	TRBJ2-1	TGTGCCAGCAGTGAACTAGCGGGGCCTAGGGAGGAGCAGTTCTTC	CASSELAGPREEQFF
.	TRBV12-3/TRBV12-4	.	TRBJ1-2	TGTGCCAGCAGTTTAAAGGGGTACTATGGCTACACCTTC	CASSLKGYYGYTF
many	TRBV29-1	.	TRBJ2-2	TGCAGCGTTGGGGGGAGGAACACCGGGGAGCTGTTTTTT	CSVGGRNTGELFF
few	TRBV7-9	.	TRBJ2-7	TGTGCCAGCAGTCCACAGCTCCTCCCTTACGAGCAGTACTTC	CASSPQLLPYEQYF
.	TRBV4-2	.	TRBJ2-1	TGTGCCAGCAGCCAAAGAGGGCAGGGCGCGAGCTCCTACAATGAGCAGTTCTTC	CASSQRGQGASSYNEQFF
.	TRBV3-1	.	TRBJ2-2	TGTGCCAGCAGCCAAGTAGGGGGGCCGAACACCGGGGAGCTGTTTTTT	CASSQVGGPNTGELFF
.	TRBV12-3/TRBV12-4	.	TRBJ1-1	TGTGCCAGCAGTCACGAGGGGCGCGGTAGCCCTGAAGCTTTCTTT	CASSHEGRGSPEAFF
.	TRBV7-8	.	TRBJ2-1	TGTGCCAGCAGCTCAGACAGTTTATCCCATGAGCAGTTCTTC	CASSSDSLSHEQFF
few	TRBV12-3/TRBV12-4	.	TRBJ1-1	TGTGCCAGCAGTTTTAGACGGAACACTGAAGCTTTCTTT	CASSFRRNTEAFF
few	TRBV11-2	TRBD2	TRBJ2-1	TGTGCCAGCAGCTTAGATTTGACTAGCGGGAGCGTCTACAATGAGCAGTTCTTC	CASSLDLTSGSVYNEQFF
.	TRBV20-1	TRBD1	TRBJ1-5	TGCAGTGCTAGCGTTCCCGGACAGGGTGGTCAGCCCCAGCATTTT	CSASVPGQGGQPQHF
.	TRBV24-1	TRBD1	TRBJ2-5	TGTGCCACCAGTGACCGTACAGGGGTTCGAGAGACCCAGTACTTC	CATSDRTGVRETQYF